This TCR beta chain stems from a study of blood T cells in healthy people across ages. A second roughly 6 to 11 cycle PCR used barcoded and J-beta primers. TCRdb independently ran MiXCR on the 5' RACE reads; one entry per CDR3 protein. The sample includes 650,000 to 900,000 distinct CDR3 sequences, approximately 65% seen only once; the top ten take about 30%. Germline CDR1 SGDLS, CDR2 YYNGEE. CDR3 length: 15 amino acids. General study points: Conclusively comparing naive with antigen-experienced cells was impossible with unsorted PBMCs.

Remarks on this clonotype: Its antigen is unknown. The junction departs from germline at one end; a sequencing error may be responsible.

This chain uses TRBV9 with TRBJ2-7; no reliable D call. The sample was blood. The TCR comes from a young man in good health. The CDR3 nucleotides read TGTACCAGCAGCCCCAATCTGGTAGGTCGGTACGAGCAGTACTTC. Its protein product is CTSSPNLVGRYEQYF.